This TCR beta chain was sequenced during a study of T cells in Graves' hyperthyroidism and ophthalmopathy. Regions amplified from RNA transcripts were the TCR beta CDR3 regions. Primed by the HTBI set, a first-round RT-PCR was run on the TCR CDR3. One entry per CDR3 protein results from TCRdb running MiXCR on the multiplex PCR reads. The sample lists 660,000 or so distinct CDR3 sequences, 45% occurring once. The V and J ends lost 6 bases and 6 bases respectively, with 15 bases between them. The germline V gene has CDR1 MNHEY and CDR2 SVGAGI. This CDR3 is built from 15 residues. Clinical symptoms, serum thyroxine and TRAb, thyroid ultrasound and orbital computed tomography were used for the diagnoses. Concerning this clonotype: Its antigen remains unidentified.

The study, taken as a whole, reports: Ophthalmopathy was distinguished from stable hyperthyroidism by 13 V-J signatures. The majority of expanded thyroid clonotypes above 0.001 also appeared in blood.

Input material: peripheral blood or thyroid tissue (not recorded which). The rearrangement joins TRBV6-5 to TRBJ1-6; tentative D call: TRBD1 (6 bases). The receptor comes from an adult man with Graves' disease, either hyperthyroidism or ophthalmopathy (not recorded which). CDR3 sequence (DNA): TGTGCCAGCAGCGACCAGGACAGACTTAATTCACCCCTCCACTTT. Amino acids: CASSDQDRLNSPLHF.